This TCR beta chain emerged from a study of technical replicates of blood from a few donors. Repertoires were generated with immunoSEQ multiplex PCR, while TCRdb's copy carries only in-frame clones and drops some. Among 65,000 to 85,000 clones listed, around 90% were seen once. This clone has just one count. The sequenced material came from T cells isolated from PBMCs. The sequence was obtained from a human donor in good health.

The chain's CDR3 is CASSLSLAGKPNYNEQFF. The CDR3 DNA sequence: TGTGCCAGCAGCTTGTCCCTAGCGGGCAAACCAAACTACAATGAGCAGTTCTTC. V and J are TRBV11-2 and TRBJ2-1; 8 positions match TRBD2. The ends lost 3 bases at V and 3 bases at J; junction bases unmatched: 13. The CDR3 length is 18 residues. Germline loops: CDR1 SGHAT, CDR2 FQNNGV.